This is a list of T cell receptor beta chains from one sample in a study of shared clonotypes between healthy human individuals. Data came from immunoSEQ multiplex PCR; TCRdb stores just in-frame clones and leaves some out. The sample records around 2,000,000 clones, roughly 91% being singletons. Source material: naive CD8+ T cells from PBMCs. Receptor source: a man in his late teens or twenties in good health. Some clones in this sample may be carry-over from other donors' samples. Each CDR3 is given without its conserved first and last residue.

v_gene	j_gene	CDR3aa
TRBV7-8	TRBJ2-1	ASSLVFGSDNEQF
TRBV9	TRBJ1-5	ASSFSGRPDEPQH
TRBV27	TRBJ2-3	ASSLWAGGSTDTQY
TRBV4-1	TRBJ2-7	ASSQGVAGGGYEQY
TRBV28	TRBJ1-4	ASSAPRTVATNEKLF
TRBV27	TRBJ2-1	ASSSPTGVGYNEQF
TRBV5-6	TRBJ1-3	ASSFTTAGALSGNTIY
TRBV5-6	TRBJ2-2	ASSFVGEGNTGELF
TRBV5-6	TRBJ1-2	ASSWGQETNYGYT
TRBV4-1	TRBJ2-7	ASSQEGKAFYEQY
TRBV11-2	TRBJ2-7	ATISGSGEQY
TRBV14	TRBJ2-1	ASSLGPGSYNEQF
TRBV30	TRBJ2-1	AWTWDYDYNEQF
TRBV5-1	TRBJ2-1	ASTQAYNEQF
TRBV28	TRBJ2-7	ASSPAPLSRGFPYEQY
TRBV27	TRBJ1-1	ASSLQGASEAF
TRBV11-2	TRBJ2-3	ASSSVPRGTDTQY
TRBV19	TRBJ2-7	ASSFGQGSPYEQY
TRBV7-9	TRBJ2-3	ASSCNRGERTDTQY
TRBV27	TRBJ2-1	ASNHRGKGSSGTLSYNEQF
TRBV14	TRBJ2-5	ASSRTSGGQETQY
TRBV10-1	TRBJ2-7	ASSVGRGYEQY